The next 16 T cell receptor beta chains were all read from a single sample in a study of shared clonotypes between healthy human individuals. Measured with immunoSEQ multiplex PCR; TCRdb has only the in-frame clones, and not every one. The sample records 600,000 or so clones, 95% being singletons. Positively selected for CCR7, the CD45RO-negative cells used as naive CD8 cells excluded terminally differentiated effector memory CD45RA+ cells. Sequences were obtained from naive CD8+ T cells sorted from blood. These receptors all stem from a woman aged 25 to 39 in good health.

In the case of this clone: The sample carries other DNA sequences with the same CDR3. This chain connects TRBV7-9 to TRBJ2-1; D unclear. From germline, CDR1 is SEHNR and CDR2 FQNEAQ (reference sequence). V was trimmed by 4 bases and J by 0 bases, leaving 4 bases between them. The CDR3 is 13 residues long. In DNA, the CDR3 is TGTGCCAGCAGCTCGGACTCCTACAATGAGCAGTTCTTC. Protein: CASSSDSYNEQFF. The complete variable domain, with remaining parts taken from reference TRBV7-9 and TRBJ2-1, reads DTGVSQNPRHKITKRGQNVTFRCDPISEHNRLYWYRQTLGQGPEFLTYFQNEAQLEKSRLLSDRFSAERPKGSFSTLEIQRTEQGDSAMYLCASSSDSYNEQFFGPGTRLTVL.

The rearrangement uses TRBV19 and TRBJ2-3; 9 bases match TRBD2. J lost 3 bases, V lost 3 bases, and 10 bases had no gene match. CDR1 is LNHDA, CDR2 SQIVND, per germline (reference sequence). This CDR3 has 17 residues. CDR3 in amino acids: CASSISWREGDTDTQYF. CDR3 nucleotide sequence: TGTGCCAGTAGTATCAGCTGGCGGGAGGGAGATACAGATACGCAGTATTTT.

V gene TRBV4-1 combines with J gene TRBJ2-5; 9 nucleotides agree with TRBD2. Losses at the gene ends were 4 bases for V and 4 bases for J; bases not matched to a gene: 16. In germline, CDR1 is MGHRA, CDR2 YSYEKL. The CDR3 has 18 amino acids. The CDR3 region has the DNA TGCGCCAGCAGCCCTATCCTTCTAGCGGGAATTTCTATAGAGACCCAGTACTTC. Translating gives CASSPILLAGISIETQYF.

A remark on this clone: The same CDR3 can be traced to other DNA sequences in this sample. The chain is built from TRBV28 and TRBJ1-4; D is perhaps TRBD1 (5 bases). The ends were cut back, 3 bases at V and 3 bases at J, with 8 bases in the middle. The CDR3 is 14 residues long. The germline CDR1 and CDR2 sequences are MDHEN and SYDVKM. CDR3 in amino acids: CASSLRGSNEKLFF. CDR3 in DNA: TGTGCCAGCAGTTTGAGGGGCTCTAATGAAAAACTGTTTTTT.

This clone appeared once. V is TRBV19 and J is TRBJ2-2, with TRBD2 matching 12 bases. The trim removed 6 bases at V and 3 bases at J, leaving 11 bases unmatched. Germline lookup yields CDR1 LNHDA and CDR2 SQIVND (reference sequence). CDR3 length: 18 amino acids. CDR3 nucleotide sequence: TGTGCCAGTAGCAGACTAGCGGGAGTTAACCGGGACACCGGGGAGCTGTTTTTT. Residues: CASSRLAGVNRDTGELFF.

The CDR3 nucleotides read TGTGCCAGCAGTGCAGTCTCAAGTACCTACGAGCAGTACTTC. As protein: CASSAVSSTYEQYF. This sequence joins TRBV27 and TRBJ2-7; D is unresolved. Germline CDR1 is MNHEY and CDR2 is SMNVEV (reference sequence). The length of the CDR3 is 14 residues. Trimming shortened V by 5 bases and J by 2 bases, and 13 bases separated the two germline ends.

The rearrangement uses TRBV5-4 and TRBJ2-3; possibly TRBD1 or TRBD2 for D (5 bases each). The CDR3 covers 15 residues. V was pared by 6 bases and J by 0 bases, with 14 bases between. Looked up from germline, CDR1 is SGHNT and CDR2 is YYREEE (reference sequence). In DNA form, the CDR3 reads TGTGCCAGCACTTCGTGGGGGTCTAGCACAGATACGCAGTATTTT. Amino acid sequence: CASTSWGSSTDTQYF.

The V call is TRBV19, the J call TRBJ2-3, with TRBD2 as a possible D gene (6 bases). Germline V gene data show CDR1 as LNHDA and CDR2 as SQIVND (reference sequence). This CDR3 has 14 amino acids. In DNA form, the CDR3 reads TGTGCTCGCCGGGCTAGCGATAGCACAGATACGCAGTATTTT. Its translation: CARRASDSTDTQYF. The full variable domain, its missing parts supplied by reference TRBV19 and TRBJ2-3, is DGGITQSPKYLFRKEGQNVTLSCEQNLNHDAMYWYRQDPGQGLRLIYYSQIVNDFQKGDIAEGYSVSREKKESFPLTVTSAQKNPTAFYLCARRASDSTDTQYFGPGTRLTVL.

This chain joins TRBV19 and TRBJ1-5; D is undetermined. Germline CDR1 and CDR2: LNHDA and SQIVND (reference sequence). The CDR3 length is 14 residues. The V and J ends lost 2 bases and 0 bases respectively, with 5 bases between them. The CDR3 DNA is TGTGCCAGTAGTATACCCTTTAGCAATCAGCCCCAGCATTTT. This sequence encodes CASSIPFSNQPQHF. Full variable domain (missing parts from reference TRBV19 and TRBJ1-5): DGGITQSPKYLFRKEGQNVTLSCEQNLNHDAMYWYRQDPGQGLRLIYYSQIVNDFQKGDIAEGYSVSREKKESFPLTVTSAQKNPTAFYLCASSIPFSNQPQHFGDGTRLSIL.

CDR3 protein: CASDSGQGMETQYF. The CDR3 bases are TGTGCCAGCGATAGCGGACAGGGGATGGAGACCCAGTACTTC. The J gene is TRBJ2-5, the V gene TRBV2, with 9 bases identical to TRBD1. V lost 8 bases and J lost 5; bases outside the gene matches: 9. The CDR3 sequence is 14 residues long. The germline V gene has CDR1 SNHLY and CDR2 FYNNEI.

The chain has TRBV6-6 and TRBJ1-1, with D unresolved. V was clipped by 5 bases and J by 10 bases, with 8 bases between them. The germline gives CDR1 MNHNY, CDR2 SVGAGI (reference sequence). There are 10 residues in the CDR3. CDR3 nucleotides: TGTGCCAGCAGTGACCAAGTAGCTTTCTTT. Translated, it gives CASSDQVAFF.

CDR3 nucleotides: TGTGCCAGCAGCTCTGTAACAGGGACGGTCGGGGAGCTGTTTTTT. Translated, it gives CASSSVTGTVGELFF. The chain carries TRBV13 and TRBJ2-2; D perhaps matches TRBD1 (6 bases). V was pared by 4 bases and J by 7 bases, with 16 bases between. The CDR3 totals 15 residues. Germline V gene lookup returns CDR1 PRHDT and CDR2 FYEKMQ (reference sequence).

J is TRBJ2-1 and V is TRBV9, with 16 positions matching TRBD2. CDR3 length: 16 residues. Germline V lookup: CDR1 SGDLS, CDR2 YYNGEE. Trimming took 4 bases from V and 9 from J; bases not matched to a gene: 7. CDR3 nucleotide sequence: TGTGCCAGCAGCCCACGGGGACTAGCGGGAGGGGGTGAGCAGTTCTTC. This translates into CASSPRGLAGGGEQFF.

The chain carries TRBV6-4 and TRBJ2-7, with D possibly TRBD1 on 5 matching bases. CDR3 length equals 15 residues. Trimming removed 5 bases from V and 6 bases from J, with 20 bases in between. From germline, CDR1 is MRHNA and CDR2 SNTAGT. In nucleotides, the CDR3 is TGTGCCAGCAGTCGCCCAGTTAGGACAACTCCCGAGCAGTACTTC. It yields the protein CASSRPVRTTPEQYF.

This chain links TRBV7-6 with TRBJ2-7; tentatively, D is TRBD1 or TRBD2 (5 bases each). Germline CDR1 reads SGHVS; CDR2 reads FNYEAQ. V lost 4 bases and J 7 bases, leaving 11 bases between the germline ends. The CDR3 loop spans 12 amino acids. The DNA for the CDR3 is TGTGCCAGCAGCTGGGGGACGCGGGAGCAGTACTTC. Protein product: CASSWGTREQYF.

This sequence joins TRBV7-9 and TRBJ2-7; D not certain. The CDR3 has 12 amino acids. V shed 5 bases and J shed 4 bases, with 9 bases lying between them. CDR1 is SEHNR and CDR2 is FQNEAQ in the germline V gene (reference sequence). The CDR3 sequence: CASSADTYEQYF. The CDR3 DNA follows: TGTGCCAGCAGCGCCGACACTTACGAGCAGTACTTC.